This T cell receptor beta chain stems from a study of identifying expanded T cells in peripheral blood. Regarding the study as a whole: Technical replicates showed about 1.1 changed clones; approximately two weeks 15 to 20; four weeks 19. Across healthy donors, higher total template counts meant significantly greater two-week count variance.

During the collection period, no donor immune events like infections were recorded. The CDR3 is 11 residues long. Germline V gives CDR1 MDHEN, CDR2 SYDVKM. V was pared by 2 bases and J by 7 bases, with 5 bases between. As for this clone: The antigen remains unidentified.

Produced via immunoSEQ multiplex PCR; TCRdb's table is partial and in-frame only. The repertoire holds about 74,000 clones, roughly 86% seen once, with 15% to 20% in the top ten. The TCR sequence derives from a person between 18 and 75 years old in good health. Sequencing was performed on blood. V gene TRBV28 combines with J gene TRBJ1-1; D is unclear. The CDR3 bases are TGTGCCAGCAGTTTAGTAAGTGAAGCTTTCTTT. It specifies CASSLVSEAFF.